These 14 T cell receptor beta chains came from one sample sequenced in a study of blood T cell repertoires in COVID-19. The assay was immunoSEQ multiplex PCR, and TCRdb's table has in-frame clones only and misses some. The sample carries a few hundred thousand clones, roughly 89% recorded once. The sequenced sample was peripheral blood. These TCRs come from a middle-aged woman with COVID-19, enrolled during active disease.

This sequence joins TRBV27 and TRBJ1-2, with 8 bases aligning to TRBD1. Germline V lookup: CDR1 MNHEY, CDR2 SMNVEV (reference sequence). The CDR3 spans 17 residues. Trimming at V came to 4 bases and at J to 4 bases, leaving 14 bases not matched to a gene. The CDR3 sequence is CASSSIGQGARGYGYTF. CDR3 DNA sequence: TGTGCCAGCAGTTCGATCGGACAGGGCGCCCGGGGCTATGGCTACACCTTC.

V is TRBV5-1 and J is TRBJ1-1, with a weak D call TRBD1 (6 bases). The germline V gene encodes CDR1 SGHRS and CDR2 YFSETQ. This CDR3 has 13 amino acids. V gave up 5 bases and J gave up 6 bases, with 14 bases separating them. The CDR3 nucleotides are TGCGCCAGCAGATCTATGGGGGCCGCTGAAGCTTTCTTT. It codes for CASRSMGAAEAFF. The whole variable domain, filled in from reference TRBV5-1 and TRBJ1-1, reads KAGVTQTPRYLIKTRGQQVTLSCSPISGHRSVSWYQQTPGQGLQFLFEYFSETQRNKGNFPGRFSGRQFSNSRSEMNVSTLELGDSALYLCASRSMGAAEAFFGQGTRLTVV.

This clone showed up just once. The rearrangement joins TRBV5-4 to TRBJ2-7; D is perhaps TRBD2 (6 bases). Germline assignment: CDR1 SGHNT and CDR2 YYREEE (reference sequence). With 0 bases removed from V and 0 bases from J, the gap between germline ends came to 13 bases. This CDR3 spans 16 amino acids. The CDR3 here is CASSLGVGGYSYEQYF. The CDR3 nucleotides are TGTGCCAGCAGCTTGGGAGTGGGGGGTTACTCCTACGAGCAGTACTTC. The full variable domain, its missing parts supplied by reference TRBV5-4 and TRBJ2-7, is ETGVTQSPTHLIKTRGQQVTLRCSSQSGHNTVSWYQQALGQGPQFIFQYYREEENGRGNFPPRFSGLQFPNYSSELNVNALELDDSALYLCASSLGVGGYSYEQYFGPGTRLTVT.

This chain joins TRBV5-1 and TRBJ2-7; TRBD2 agrees at 11 bases. This CDR3 is 17 amino acids long. V was pared by 4 bases and J by 4 bases, with 13 bases of the junction left unmatched. Germline assignment: CDR1 SGHRS and CDR2 YFSETQ. In DNA, the CDR3 is TGCGCCAGCAGCCTACGAGGGGTAGCGGGGGGGATTTACGAGCAGTACTTC. This sequence encodes CASSLRGVAGGIYEQYF.

The chain carries TRBV30 and TRBJ2-1; D is perhaps TRBD1 (6 bases). This CDR3 contains 13 residues. Per germline, CDR1 GTSNPN and CDR2 SVGIG (reference sequence). V was clipped by 0 bases and J by 7 bases, with 10 bases between them. CDR3 bases: TGTGCCTGGAGTGTTTACAGGGAGAATGAGCAGTTCTTC. Residues: CAWSVYRENEQFF.

V and J are TRBV11-2 and TRBJ2-7; TRBD2 matches 13 bases. Germline V gene lookup returns CDR1 SGHAT and CDR2 FQNNGV. V lost 7 bases and J lost 4; bases outside the gene matches: 13. CDR3 size: 17 residues. CDR3 loop: CASNQILGLAGDYEQYF. CDR3 DNA sequence: TGTGCCAGCAACCAAATACTCGGACTAGCGGGAGATTACGAGCAGTACTTC.

This clone was seen only once. The genes are TRBV19 and TRBJ2-7; 8 positions match TRBD2. This CDR3 region has 18 residues. The trim removed 1 base at V and 1 base at J, leaving 12 bases unmatched. Germline V gene data show CDR1 as LNHDA and CDR2 as SQIVND (reference sequence). The CDR3 nucleotides read TGTGCCAGTAGTATAGGGGCGGGGGGCCCCGCTTCTTCCTACGAGCAGTACTTC. Its translation is CASSIGAGGPASSYEQYF.

The gene calls are TRBV14 and TRBJ1-3; D is ambiguous. Germline lookup yields CDR1 SGHDN and CDR2 FVKESK. The CDR3 has 13 amino acids. V lost 1 base to trimming and J lost 2 bases, with 3 bases between them. CDR3 loop: CASSQAAGNTIYF. CDR3 bases: TGTGCCAGCAGCCAAGCAGCTGGAAACACCATATATTTT.

The chain employs TRBV28 and TRBJ1-2; TRBD1 is a possible D gene (6 bases). This CDR3 spans 17 amino acids. Trimming left V 4 bases short and J 4 bases short, with 22 bases between. Germline CDR1 MDHEN, CDR2 SYDVKM. CDR3 protein: CASSSSSGTRRSYGYTF. In nucleotides, the CDR3 is TGTGCCAGCAGTTCCTCGTCCGGGACAAGGAGATCCTATGGCTACACCTTC.

This clone appeared a single time. J is TRBJ2-2 and V is TRBV5-4; TRBD1 matches at 7 bases. With V trimmed by 4 bases and J by 7 bases, 7 bases remained unmatched. The CDR3 runs 14 residues. Germline V gene sequence: CDR1 SGHNT, CDR2 YYREEE (reference sequence). The CDR3 nucleotides read TGTGCCAGCAGCCCGGGACAGAGGAACGGGGAGCTGTTTTTT. This encodes CASSPGQRNGELFF.

The sample holds a few counts of this clone. V usage is TRBV5-3 and J usage is TRBJ1-4; 7 positions agree with TRBD1. TRBV5-3 is known as an ORF, though its function is uncertain. Trimming removed 5 bases from V and 0 bases from J; junction bases left unmatched: 7. CDR3 length equals 16 residues. The CDR3 nucleotides read TGTGCCAGAAGTCCGGGACAGTCCACAACTAATGAAAAACTGTTTTTT. Protein product: CARSPGQSTTNEKLFF.

This clone was seen only once. The rearrangement uses TRBV12-5 and TRBJ2-1; 10 bases are a match to TRBD1. CDR3 length: 16 amino acids. Unmatched junction bases numbered 12, after V lost 10 bases and J lost 3 bases. The germline CDR1 and CDR2 sequences are LGHNT and FRNRAP. The CDR3 is CATSWDGTGDYNEQFF. For the CDR3, the DNA is TGTGCTACCTCATGGGACGGGACAGGGGACTACAATGAGCAGTTCTTC.

V is TRBV3-1 (or the pseudogene TRBV3-2) and J is TRBJ2-3, with 7 positions matching TRBD2. Germline loops: CDR1 LGHDT, CDR2 YNNKEL (reference sequence). V shed 2 bases, J shed 3 bases, and the junction held 2 bases outside the gene matches. This CDR3 region has 14 residues. The CDR3 DNA reads TGTGCCAGCAGCCAACGGACTAGGACAGATACGCAGTATTTT. This sequence encodes CASSQRTRTDTQYF.

V and J are TRBV5-4 and TRBJ2-7; D uncertain. The CDR3 is 14 amino acids. The V gene's germline CDR1 is SGHNT and CDR2 YYREEE (reference sequence). Trimming stripped 4 bases from V and 3 bases from J, with 14 bases between. For the CDR3, the DNA is TGTGCCAGCAGCGGAGCCGGGTCTATCTACGAGCAGTACTTC. Translating it yields CASSGAGSIYEQYF.